These 9 T cell receptor beta chains originate from one sample sequenced in a study of T cells in Graves' hyperthyroidism and ophthalmopathy. TCR beta CDR3 sequences were amplified from RNA transcripts. The HTBI primer set served for first-round RT-PCR of the TCR CDR3. MiXCR, run by TCRdb on the multiplex PCR reads, gives a single entry per CDR3 protein. The top ten clones hold 12% of a sample with about 600,000 distinct CDR3 sequences, roughly 15% of them seen once. The sample comprised blood. The origin of the receptors is a woman in her forties or fifties with Graves' ophthalmopathy.

This clonotype was seen ten or more times. The V and J genes are TRBV7-8 and TRBJ2-2; 14 bases align to TRBD2. Germline-derived CDR1 and CDR2 are SGHVS and FQNEAQ. V gave up 3 bases and J gave up 3 bases; unmatched junction bases: 15. This CDR3 spans 21 amino acids. CDR3 sequence: CASSFGLSGTSGSWDTGELFF. The CDR3 DNA follows: TGTGCCAGCAGCTTTGGTTTGTCCGGGACTAGCGGGAGTTGGGACACCGGGGAGCTGTTTTTT.

This clonotype was picked up a small number of times. The rearrangement links TRBV5-6 to TRBJ1-2; tentatively, D is TRBD1 (6 bases). Trimming took 4 bases from V and 5 from J, leaving 21 bases between them. Per germline, CDR1 SGHDT and CDR2 YYEEEE. The CDR3 loop spans 16 amino acids. CDR3 protein: CASSVPQGSIPYGYTF. The CDR3 DNA reads as TGTGCCAGCAGCGTACCACAGGGATCTATCCCTTATGGCTACACCTTC.

The rearrangement uses TRBV18 and TRBJ2-2, with 9 bases lining up with TRBD2. Germline trimming cut 4 bases from V and 0 bases from J; bases unmatched to any gene: 9. The CDR3 has 18 amino acids. Germline V gene data show CDR1 as KGHSH and CDR2 as LQKENI. The CDR3 is CASSLKRLAETNTGELFF. In nucleotides, the CDR3 is TGTGCCAGCTCACTAAAACGACTAGCGGAGACGAACACCGGGGAGCTGTTTTTT.

This clonotype showed up just a few times. This chain connects TRBV5-1 to TRBJ2-7, with 8 positions matching TRBD1. Per germline, CDR1 SGHRS and CDR2 YFSETQ. V shed 4 bases and J 3 bases; nucleotides not matched to a gene: 6. CDR3 length equals 14 residues. CDR3 in amino acids: CASSGGQGSYEQYF. CDR3 bases: TGCGCCAGCAGCGGAGGACAGGGTAGCTACGAGCAGTACTTC.

There are many counts of this clonotype. This chain uses TRBV6-1 with TRBJ2-7; 7 bases are a match to TRBD1. Losses at the gene ends were 5 bases for V and 2 bases for J; bases not matched to a gene: 9. Germline values: CDR1 MNHNS, CDR2 SASEGT. This CDR3 is 15 amino acids long. CDR3 amino acids: CASSSNRQGTYEQYF. The CDR3, as DNA: TGTGCCAGCAGTTCCAATCGACAGGGCACCTACGAGCAGTACTTC.

This rearrangement joins TRBV6-2 or TRBV6-3 to TRBJ1-3, with 8 bases identical to TRBD1. The CDR3 loop spans 17 amino acids. The junction had 9 bases not matched to a gene; V was cut back by 0 bases and J by 5 bases. Germline assignment: CDR1 MNHEY and CDR2 SVGEGT. This CDR3 reads CASSYSGQGANRNTIYF. The CDR3 bases are TGTGCCAGCAGTTACTCGGGGCAGGGGGCAAACCGAAACACCATATATTTT.

In its sample, this clonotype was seen many times. This chain connects TRBV3-2 to TRBJ1-2; the table calls TRBD1, which could not be checked here. TRBV3-2 is recorded as a pseudogene. This CDR3 has 14 residues. The CDR3 region is CASGTGQIYYGYTF. The CDR3 DNA reads as TGTGCCAGCGGTACAGGACAGATATACTATGGCTACACCTTC.

The sample holds many counts of this clonotype. V gene TRBV25-1 combines with J gene TRBJ2-1; TRBD2 might be the D (6 bases). Germline V lookup: CDR1 MGHDK, CDR2 SYGVNS. CDR3 length equals 19 residues. Trimming shortened V by 3 bases and J by 5 bases, and 26 bases separated the two germline ends. CDR3 sequence (DNA): TGTGCCAGCAGTGACCAAAGGTGGATCGGGAGTCCGTCCCACAATGAGCAGTTCTTC. It is translated as CASSDQRWIGSPSHNEQFF.

This clonotype was observed many times. The J gene is TRBJ2-7, the V gene TRBV12-3 or TRBV12-4; 9 positions agree with TRBD1. V lost 2 bases to trimming and J lost 5 bases; unmatched junction nucleotides: 10. CDR3 size: 16 residues. As DNA, the CDR3 is TGTGCCAGCAGTTTATCTGTCGACAGGGGGTTACACGAGCAGTACTTC. Its protein product is CASSLSVDRGLHEQYF.